Each of the 23 T cell receptor beta chains below was sequenced from the same sample in a study of early T cells in non-severe SARS-CoV-2 infection. TCRdb passed the 5' RACE reads through MiXCR, listing each CDR3 protein once. Of tens of thousands of distinct CDR3 sequences in the sample, just under 15% were seen once. Sample: whole blood. The receptors shown here come from an adult who was a healthcare worker with PCR-confirmed SARS-CoV-2 infection or an uninfected control (not recorded which).

This clonotype has a count of ten or more. This chain joins TRBV12-3 or TRBV12-4 and TRBJ2-7; 9 bases align to TRBD2. The CDR3 runs 14 residues. The ends lost 5 bases at V and 2 bases at J; junction bases unmatched: 4. CDR3 sequence (DNA): TGTGCCAGCAGTCCCCTAGCGGGGCCCTACGAGCAGTACTTC. Protein: CASSPLAGPYEQYF.

The chain links TRBV2 to TRBJ2-1; either TRBD1 or TRBD2 may fit D (6 bases each). The V gene's germline CDR1 is SNHLY and CDR2 FYNNEI. V was trimmed by 0 bases and J by 9 bases, leaving 15 bases between them. The CDR3 consists of 15 residues. The CDR3 nucleotides read TGTGCCAGCAGTGAAGCGCTTCGCGGGGACACTGAGCAGTTCTTC. This encodes CASSEALRGDTEQFF.

This sequence joins TRBV12-3 or TRBV12-4 and TRBJ2-1; weak D call: TRBD2 (5 bases). V lost 3 bases to trimming and J lost 0 bases, with 6 bases between them. The CDR3 runs to 14 residues. CDR3 region: CASSFGVSYNEQFF. CDR3 nucleotide sequence: TGTGCCAGCAGTTTCGGGGTCTCCTACAATGAGCAGTTCTTC.

This clonotype occurred many times. J is TRBJ2-3 and V is TRBV5-6; 7 bases agree with TRBD2. Germline CDR1 SGHDT, CDR2 YYEEEE. Losses at the gene ends were 5 bases for V and 3 bases for J; bases not matched to a gene: 6. The CDR3 extends over 14 amino acids. The CDR3 loop reads CASSAGVRTDTQYF. DNA of the CDR3: TGTGCCAGCAGTGCGGGAGTTCGAACAGATACGCAGTATTTT.

The rearrangement uses TRBV12-3 or TRBV12-4 and TRBJ2-5, with 16 bases that match TRBD2. CDR3 size: 18 residues. V was pared by 3 bases and J by 4 bases, with 8 bases of the junction left unmatched. The CDR3: CASSFSRGLAGGRETQYF. CDR3 sequence (DNA): TGTGCCAGCAGTTTCAGTAGGGGACTAGCGGGAGGGCGAGAGACCCAGTACTTC.

This clonotype was counted only a few times. The chain recombines TRBV12-3 or TRBV12-4 with TRBJ1-1, with 11 bases identical to TRBD1. The ends lost 3 bases at V and 0 bases at J; junction bases unmatched: 9. This CDR3 has 18 amino acids. CDR3 region: CASSFVGTGGLMNTEAFF. Here the CDR3 DNA reads TGTGCCAGCAGTTTTGTTGGGACAGGGGGGTTAATGAACACTGAAGCTTTCTTT.

This rearrangement joins TRBV7-6 to TRBJ2-7; 11 nucleotides align to TRBD2. Germline V gene sequence: CDR1 SGHVS, CDR2 FNYEAQ. The CDR3 has 14 residues. The V gene end was trimmed by 6 bases and the J gene end by 7 bases; junction bases not matched to a gene: 8. CDR3 in amino acids: CASSPGTSGLEQYF. DNA for the CDR3: TGTGCCAGCAGTCCCGGGACTAGCGGACTTGAGCAGTACTTC.

As regards this clonotype: Since a much larger clone is just one base distant, this may be a read error. The genes are TRBV6-6 and TRBJ2-1; 11 bases are a match to TRBD2. The CDR3 runs 16 residues. Per germline, CDR1 MNHNY and CDR2 SVGAGI (reference sequence). V shed 5 bases and J 7 bases; nucleotides not matched to a gene: 10. DNA of the CDR3: TGTGCCAGCAGTCACGAACTAGCGGGAGCTGGGAATGAGCAGTTCTTC. Encoded protein: CASSHELAGAGNEQFF.

The J gene is TRBJ2-7, the V gene TRBV6-2 or TRBV6-3, with D possibly TRBD1 on 6 matching bases. V gave up 6 bases and J gave up 6 bases, with 12 bases separating them. This CDR3 contains 12 residues. The germline gives CDR1 MNHEY, CDR2 SVGEGT. CDR3 loop: CASSPTGREQYF. CDR3 DNA sequence: TGTGCCAGCAGCCCCACAGGGCGCGAGCAGTACTTC.

This clonotype was recorded many times. The CDR3 region is CASSSSGRRSEDEQFF. In DNA form, the CDR3 reads TGTGCCAGCAGCTCCAGCGGGAGGCGGTCCGAGGATGAGCAGTTCTTC. The rearrangement uses TRBV7-9 and TRBJ2-1; TRBD2 matches 9 bases. Germline V gene lookup returns CDR1 SEHNR and CDR2 FQNEAQ (reference sequence). The CDR3 is 16 amino acids. V shed 4 bases and J 8 bases; nucleotides not matched to a gene: 12. Using reference TRBV7-9 and TRBJ2-1 for the parts outside the CDR3, the full variable domain is DTGVSQNPRHKITKRGQNVTFRCDPISEHNRLYWYRQTLGQGPEFLTYFQNEAQLEKSRLLSDRFSAERPKGSFSTLEIQRTEQGDSAMYLCASSSSGRRSEDEQFFGPGTRLTVL.

This clonotype is labeled medium-sized. The chain has TRBV7-2 and TRBJ2-2; D is ambiguous. Germline CDR1 SGHTA, CDR2 FQGNSA. CDR3 length: 13 amino acids. The V and J ends lost 1 base and 1 base respectively, with 1 base between them. Here the CDR3 reads CASSLGNTGELFF. Written as DNA, the CDR3 is TGTGCCAGCAGCTTAGGGAACACCGGGGAGCTGTTTTTT. Looking up the rest from reference TRBV7-2 and TRBJ2-2 gives the full variable domain: GAGVSQSPSNKVTEKGKDVELRCDPISGHTALYWYRQSLGQGLEFLIYFQGNSAPDKSGLPSDRFSAERTGGSVSTLTIQRTQQEDSAVYLCASSLGNTGELFFGEGSRLTVL.

This clonotype has more than one count but fewer than ten. The chain recombines TRBV11-2 with TRBJ2-7; D uncertain. This CDR3 has 13 amino acids. The germline gives CDR1 SGHAT, CDR2 FQNNGV. Trimming left V 0 bases short and J 6 bases short, with 9 bases between. For the CDR3, the DNA is TGTGCCAGCAGCTTAGATCGCGGAGTCGAGCAGTACTTC. Encoded protein: CASSLDRGVEQYF.

This clonotype turned up a few times. The chain combines TRBV18 with TRBJ2-3; TRBD1 aligns across 10 bases. This CDR3 contains 16 residues. After removal of 5 bases from V and 2 bases from J, the junction contained 7 bases not matched to a gene. Germline CDR1 is KGHSH and CDR2 is LQKENI. CDR3 nucleotide sequence: TGTGCCAGCTCATGGGGGACAGGGGCCATCACAGATACGCAGTATTTT. Translation: CASSWGTGAITDTQYF. Supplemented by reference TRBV18 and TRBJ2-3, the full variable domain reads NAGVMQNPRHLVRRRGQEARLRCSPMKGHSHVYWYRQLPEEGLKFMVYLQKENIIDESGMPKERFSAEFPKEGPSILRIQQVVRGDSAAYFCASSWGTGAITDTQYFGPGTRLTVL.

This clonotype was observed a few times. The V and J genes are TRBV20-1 and TRBJ1-2, with TRBD1 as a possible D gene (5 bases). V was clipped by 3 bases and J by 8 bases, with 13 bases between them. From germline, CDR1 is DFQATT and CDR2 SNEGSKA (reference sequence). The CDR3 spans 12 residues. CDR3 amino acids: CSASGRDWGYTF. CDR3 bases: TGCAGTGCTAGCGGCAGGGATTGGGGCTACACCTTC.

CDR3 in DNA: TGCAGTGCTTCGACCGGGACAGGGGATCAGCCCCAGCATTTT. Translated, it gives CSASTGTGDQPQHF. V is TRBV20-1 and J is TRBJ1-5; 10 bases line up with TRBD1. The CDR3 loop spans 14 amino acids. Germline CDR1 and CDR2: DFQATT and SNEGSKA (reference sequence). After removal of 5 bases from V and 5 bases from J, the junction contained 6 bases not matched to a gene.

This clonotype was seen more than once but under ten times. The chain carries TRBV30 and TRBJ2-3; the D is unclear. The CDR3 loop spans 13 amino acids. Germline loops: CDR1 GTSNPN, CDR2 SVGIG (reference sequence). V lost 3 bases and J lost 4, with 11 bases in between. In DNA form, the CDR3 reads TGTGCCTGGAGGGCAAAGGGTGCAGATACGCAGTATTTT. Residues: CAWRAKGADTQYF.

This clonotype was seen many times. V is TRBV29-1 and J is TRBJ2-5; 10 nucleotides agree with TRBD1. The trim removed 3 bases at V and 4 bases at J, leaving 2 bases unmatched. Germline CDR1 and CDR2: SQVTM and ANQGSEA. This CDR3 is built from 13 residues. The CDR3, as DNA: TGCAGCGTTGAGTGGGACAGGGGAGAGACCCAGTACTTC. Translating gives CSVEWDRGETQYF.

Ten or more counts support this clonotype. The chain is built from TRBV6-2 or TRBV6-3 and TRBJ2-5; D gene unclear. CDR1 and CDR2 from the germline V gene are MNHEY and SVGEGT. The CDR3 totals 15 residues. V shed 2 bases and J shed 5 bases, with 15 bases lying between them. CDR3 residues: CASSYGPQIRETQYF. CDR3 DNA sequence: TGTGCCAGCAGTTACGGCCCTCAGATACGGGAGACCCAGTACTTC.

This clonotype was found many times. The V call is TRBV20-1, the J call TRBJ1-5; D perhaps matches TRBD1 (6 bases). This CDR3 is built from 14 residues. CDR1 DFQATT and CDR2 SNEGSKA come from the germline V gene (reference sequence). V was shortened by 3 bases and J by 5 bases, with 14 bases between the two germline ends. The CDR3: CSARTLQGDQPQHF. The CDR3 coding sequence is TGCAGTGCTAGGACCCTACAGGGAGATCAGCCCCAGCATTTT.

This clonotype was picked up a small number of times. The chain joins TRBV12-3 or TRBV12-4 to TRBJ2-5; D could derive from TRBD1 or TRBD2 (5 bases each). This CDR3 has 13 residues. The germline V and J ends were trimmed by 6 bases and 7 bases, with 15 bases remaining between them. CDR3: CASRFRDRGTQYF. Written as DNA, the CDR3 is TGTGCCAGCAGATTTCGGGACCGAGGGACCCAGTACTTC.

CDR3 DNA sequence: TGTGCCAGCAGTGAACTAACAGAAGGAAACACCATATATTTT. Residues: CASSELTEGNTIYF. The chain carries TRBV6-1 and TRBJ1-3; D call uncertain. This CDR3 contains 14 residues. Germline V gives CDR1 MNHNS, CDR2 SASEGT. Trimming stripped 2 bases from V and 4 bases from J, with 9 bases between.

In its sample, this clonotype was seen a few times. This sequence joins TRBV7-6 and TRBJ1-6; no firm D call. CDR1 is SGHVS and CDR2 is FNYEAQ in the germline V gene. V shed 5 bases and J shed 6 bases, with 14 bases lying between them. The CDR3 has 15 residues. This chain's CDR3 is CASSPRSQSNSPLHF. The DNA for the CDR3 is TGTGCCAGCAGCCCCCGATCGCAGTCTAATTCACCCCTCCACTTT.

This chain links TRBV18 with TRBJ2-4; 9 nucleotides match TRBD1. Trimming at V came to 0 bases and at J to 0 bases, leaving 15 bases not matched to a gene. The CDR3 has 21 amino acids. Germline values: CDR1 KGHSH, CDR2 LQKENI. The CDR3 DNA reads as TGTGCCAGCTCACCACCCGGACAGGGGCCTCAAGGAAGACTAGCCAAAAACATTCAGTACTTC. It specifies CASSPPGQGPQGRLAKNIQYF.